Listed here are 22 T cell receptor beta chains from one sample, sequenced in a study of T cells in Graves' hyperthyroidism and ophthalmopathy. RNA transcripts served as the template for amplifying TCR beta CDR3 regions. Carried out on the TCR CDR3, a first-round RT-PCR used the HTBI primer set. TCRdb fed the multiplex PCR reads into MiXCR, producing one record per CDR3 protein. The sample records under 350,000 distinct CDR3 sequences, around 13% being singletons. Source material: blood. The receptors stem from a woman in her thirties or forties with Graves' hyperthyroidism.

This clonotype was counted at least ten times. V usage is TRBV19 and J usage is TRBJ2-5; D is perhaps TRBD1 (5 bases). The CDR3 loop spans 15 amino acids. Germline lookup yields CDR1 LNHDA and CDR2 SQIVND (reference sequence). Trimming cost V 6 bases and J 1 base, with 15 bases left between them. CDR3: CASSVDDSIQETQYF. Written as DNA, the CDR3 is TGTGCCAGTAGCGTTGACGACAGCATCCAAGAGACCCAGTACTTC.

This clonotype was detected many times. The chain links TRBV28 to TRBJ2-3; D is unclear. Trimming took 8 bases from V and 1 from J, leaving 7 bases between them. Per the germline V gene, CDR1 is MDHEN and CDR2 is SYDVKM. This CDR3 spans 12 amino acids. This chain's CDR3 is CASHSGTDTQYF. CDR3 DNA: TGTGCCAGCCATTCGGGCACAGATACGCAGTATTTT.

The sample holds a few counts of this clonotype. This chain joins TRBV15 and TRBJ2-7, with 8 bases that match TRBD2. Germline V gene sequence: CDR1 LNHNV, CDR2 YYDKDF (reference sequence). V lost 3 bases, J lost 4 bases, and 11 bases stayed unmatched. CDR3 size: 16 residues. The CDR3 spells CATSRGLVAGLYEQYF. The DNA of the CDR3 is TGTGCCACCAGCAGGGGACTAGTAGCGGGATTGTACGAGCAGTACTTC.

This clonotype was detected only a few times. The chain links TRBV14 to TRBJ2-1, with 10 bases fitting TRBD2. Looked up from germline, CDR1 is SGHDN and CDR2 is FVKESK. This CDR3 is 18 amino acids long. V was clipped by 2 bases and J by 7 bases; unmatched bases: 14. The CDR3 DNA reads as TGTGCCAGCAGCCAATTGGTAGCTAGCGGGAGTCTAAGGAATGAGCAGTTCTTC. Translating gives CASSQLVASGSLRNEQFF.

This clonotype occurred many times. The CDR3 region is CASSLGPNNEQFF. The CDR3, as DNA: TGTGCCAGCAGCCTGGGCCCAAACAATGAGCAGTTCTTC. The rearrangement uses TRBV28 and TRBJ2-1; D not certain. Germline V gives CDR1 MDHEN, CDR2 SYDVKM. The CDR3 spans 13 residues. Between the trimmed V and J ends, which lost 6 bases and 5 bases, there was a span of 11 bases.

The genes are TRBV29-1 and TRBJ2-7; D ambiguous. Germline V gene sequence: CDR1 SQVTM, CDR2 ANQGSEA. This CDR3 is built from 13 residues. V lost 1 base to trimming and J lost 2 bases, with 9 bases between them. CDR3 loop: CSVEADEAYEQYF. For the CDR3, the DNA is TGCAGCGTTGAAGCGGACGAAGCCTACGAGCAGTACTTC.

There are many counts of this clonotype. The V gene is TRBV2, the J gene TRBJ1-1, with 7 bases matching TRBD1. This CDR3 contains 14 residues. CDR1 is SNHLY, CDR2 FYNNEI, per germline. The V gene end was trimmed by 6 bases and the J gene end by 5 bases; junction bases not matched to a gene: 9. CDR3 sequence (DNA): TGTGCCAGCAGGGGGTTTCAGGGGGGTACTGAAGCTTTCTTT. This gives the protein CASRGFQGGTEAFF.

This clonotype has a count of ten or more. The chain couples TRBV6-1 to TRBJ2-7, with TRBD1 matching over 9 bases. Germline CDR1 reads MNHNS; CDR2 reads SASEGT. The V and J ends lost 4 bases and 1 base, in that order; junction bases with no gene match: 8. The CDR3 has 16 residues. CDR3 DNA: TGTGCCAGCAGTGGGCTGGGACAGGGTGGTTCCTACGAGCAGTACTTC. It translates to CASSGLGQGGSYEQYF.

This clonotype was detected a few times. This chain connects TRBV9 to TRBJ2-1; the D gene could be TRBD1 or TRBD2 (5 bases each). This CDR3 is built from 16 residues. Germline values: CDR1 SGDLS, CDR2 YYNGEE. V was pared by 0 bases and J by 4 bases, with 14 bases between. In DNA form, the CDR3 reads TGTGCCAGCAGCGTAGAAGGGACGCAAAGTTACAATGAGCAGTTCTTC. Amino acid sequence: CASSVEGTQSYNEQFF.

The rearrangement joins TRBV9 to TRBJ2-3; TRBD1 matches 8 bases. V shed 4 bases, J shed 4 bases, and the junction held 5 bases outside the gene matches. Germline V CDR1 and CDR2: SGDLS, YYNGEE. The CDR3 loop spans 14 amino acids. The CDR3 bases are TGTGCCAGCAGCCCTCGGACAGGGCCAGATACGCAGTATTTT. Protein sequence: CASSPRTGPDTQYF.

In this sample, this clonotype turned up many times. CDR3 in DNA: TGTGCCAGCAGTTTCCGCGATCAGCCCCAGCATTTT. Translating gives CASSFRDQPQHF. The chain has TRBV12-3 or TRBV12-4 and TRBJ1-5; no definite D call. The germline V and J ends were trimmed by 3 bases and 5 bases, with 5 bases remaining between them. The CDR3 loop spans 12 amino acids.

This clonotype was seen ten or more times. The chain uses TRBV28 and TRBJ1-5; D may be TRBD1 (5 bases). Germline loops: CDR1 MDHEN, CDR2 SYDVKM. V lost 5 bases, J lost 7 bases, and 21 bases lay in between. This CDR3 is built from 16 residues. The CDR3 DNA is TGTGCCAGCAGTCCCTTGGGCAGGGCGTCATGGCAGCCCCAGCATTTT. Amino acid sequence: CASSPLGRASWQPQHF.

This clonotype has ten or more counts. The chain combines TRBV7-9 with TRBJ1-2, with a possible D match to TRBD1 (6 bases). The CDR3 is 16 residues long. Germline CDR1 is SEHNR and CDR2 is FQNEAQ (reference sequence). V was shortened by 1 base and J by 4 bases, with 16 bases between the two germline ends. The DNA of the CDR3 is TGTGCCAGCAGCTTAGTCACGACAGGACGACCCTATGGCTACACCTTC. It encodes CASSLVTTGRPYGYTF.

V is TRBV7-9 and J is TRBJ2-1; D unresolved. The CDR3 has 14 amino acids. Per the germline V gene, CDR1 is SEHNR and CDR2 is FQNEAQ (reference sequence). With 5 bases removed from V and 6 bases from J, the gap between germline ends came to 14 bases. The CDR3 loop reads CASSRPESLNEQFF. CDR3 DNA sequence: TGTGCCAGCAGCCGACCGGAGTCTCTCAATGAGCAGTTCTTC. The variable domain in full, completed from reference TRBV7-9 and TRBJ2-1, reads DTGVSQNPRHKITKRGQNVTFRCDPISEHNRLYWYRQTLGQGPEFLTYFQNEAQLEKSRLLSDRFSAERPKGSFSTLEIQRTEQGDSAMYLCASSRPESLNEQFFGPGTRLTVL.

This clonotype was counted many times. The chain is built from TRBV13 and TRBJ2-5, with 9 positions matching TRBD2. The CDR3 sequence is 14 residues long. Germline loops: CDR1 PRHDT, CDR2 FYEKMQ (reference sequence). V shed 5 bases, J shed 3 bases, and the junction held 4 bases outside the gene matches. This CDR3 reads CASSTRTSEETQYF. The CDR3 region has the DNA TGTGCCAGCAGCACCCGGACTAGCGAAGAGACCCAGTACTTC.

The table lists this clonotype with a few counts. The chain uses TRBV20-1 and TRBJ2-2; TRBD1 might be the D (6 bases). Germline values: CDR1 DFQATT, CDR2 SNEGSKA (reference sequence). CDR3 length equals 13 residues. The ends were cut back, 6 bases at V and 1 base at J, with 9 bases in the middle. The CDR3 DNA follows: TGCAGTGCGAAGGGGGTGAACACCGGGGAGCTGTTTTTT. It encodes CSAKGVNTGELFF.

As to this clonotype: A much larger clone lies one base from this, so it may be a read error. CDR3 in DNA: TGTGCCGGCAGCTTCGAGGGAGGCGAGCAGTTCTTC. Its translation is CAGSFEGGEQFF. The chain links TRBV11-2 to TRBJ2-1; D is perhaps TRBD2 (6 bases). The CDR3 has 12 amino acids. Germline values: CDR1 SGHAT, CDR2 FQNNGV.

Many counts were recorded for this clonotype. The chain links TRBV15 to TRBJ2-7; 8 nucleotides agree with TRBD1. Germline lookup yields CDR1 LNHNV and CDR2 YYDKDF (reference sequence). The CDR3 loop spans 16 amino acids. The trim removed 3 bases at V and 2 bases at J, leaving 9 bases unmatched. The CDR3 DNA reads as TGTGCCACCAGCAGGACGATGGACAGGGCCCCCTACGAGCAGTACTTC. This encodes CATSRTMDRAPYEQYF.

The table lists this clonotype with many counts. V is TRBV10-3 and J is TRBJ2-7; 7 bases are a match to TRBD2. The V gene's germline CDR1 is ENHRY and CDR2 SYGVKD. The CDR3 length is 14 residues. V was clipped by 8 bases and J by 4 bases; unmatched bases: 11. CDR3 coding DNA: TGTGCCATCGGTCCCGAGCGGGATAGGTACGAGCAGTACTTC. It codes for CAIGPERDRYEQYF.

The table lists this clonotype with many counts. The rearrangement joins TRBV24-1 to TRBJ2-1, with TRBD1 matching 10 bases. The CDR3 has 12 amino acids. The junction had 3 bases not matched to a gene; V was cut back by 10 bases and J by 7 bases. Germline lookup yields CDR1 KGHDR and CDR2 SFDVKD. CDR3 sequence reads: CATQDRGNEQFF. In DNA form, the CDR3 reads TGTGCCACTCAGGACAGGGGGAATGAGCAGTTCTTC.

This chain links TRBV30 with TRBJ2-1; D ambiguous. Germline lookup yields CDR1 GTSNPN and CDR2 SVGIG (reference sequence). The CDR3 spans 13 residues. Trimming took 3 bases from V and 4 from J, leaving 10 bases between them. CDR3 sequence reads: CAWRGYGYNEQFF. In DNA form, the CDR3 reads TGTGCCTGGAGGGGGTACGGTTACAATGAGCAGTTCTTC.

In its sample, this clonotype was seen many times. The rearrangement joins TRBV6-1 to TRBJ2-7; D unclear. This CDR3 has 15 residues. Germline CDR1 MNHNS, CDR2 SASEGT. V lost 8 bases and J lost 3, with 20 bases in between. This CDR3 is CASSSSQAGLYEQYF. CDR3 DNA: TGTGCCAGCTCTTCCTCCCAGGCCGGCCTCTACGAGCAGTACTTC.